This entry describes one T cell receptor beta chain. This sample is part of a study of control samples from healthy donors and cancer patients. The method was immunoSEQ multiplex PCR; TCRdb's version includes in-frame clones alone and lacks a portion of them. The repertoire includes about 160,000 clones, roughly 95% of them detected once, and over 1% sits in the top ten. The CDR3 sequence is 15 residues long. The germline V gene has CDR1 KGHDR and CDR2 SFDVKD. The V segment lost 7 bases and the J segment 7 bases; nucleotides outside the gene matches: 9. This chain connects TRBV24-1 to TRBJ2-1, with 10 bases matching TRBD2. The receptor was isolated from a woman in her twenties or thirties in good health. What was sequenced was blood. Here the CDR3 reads CATSANSGGINEQFF. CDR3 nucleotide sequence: TGTGCCACCAGCGCTAATAGCGGGGGGATAAATGAGCAGTTCTTC.